A selection of T cell receptor beta chains follows, all from one sample in a study of CD8+ T cells in alopecia areata. Some clones are missing from TCRdb's copy, which holds only in-frame ones; the method was immunoSEQ multiplex PCR. The sample includes around 180,000 clones, more than 50% seen only once; the top ten take around 0.92%. Sequencing used CD4+ T cells sorted from blood, obtained at week 24, from a patient treated with tofacitinib. The receptors originated from a human donor with alopecia areata. CDR3s include the opening cysteine and the closing phenylalanine or tryptophan. Each record gives: CDR3 protein, CDR3 DNA, D gene, J gene, clone size, V gene. A D gene is named only where the DNA matches it firmly. Size tells how often a clone was seen (once, few, many) or the class of an expanded clone, and some rows leave it out.

CASSGQGFNTGELFF	TGTGCCAGTAGCGGACAGGGATTTAACACCGGGGAGCTGTTTTTT	TRBD1	TRBJ2-2	-	TRBV19
CASSSTSGHYNEQFF	TGTGCCAGCAGTTCGACTAGCGGCCACTACAATGAGCAGTTCTTC	TRBD2	TRBJ2-1	-	TRBV6-5
CSVEFGGVRKNCFF	-	-	TRBJ1-4	-	TRBV29-1
CASSAQTAWDSPLHF	TGTGCCAGCAGTGCCCAGACCGCTTGGGATTCACCCCTCCACTTT	-	TRBJ1-6	-	TRBV25-1
CASSVDTGGTSPLHF	TGTGCCAGCAGCGTAGACACAGGGGGAACTTCACCCCTCCACTTT	TRBD1	TRBJ1-6	few	TRBV9
CASMGEDTEAFF	TGTGCCAGCATGGGGGAGGACACTGAAGCTTTCTTT	-	TRBJ1-1	-	TRBV2
CSGGMSTTEAFF	TGCAGCGGAGGGATGTCAACCACTGAAGCTTTCTTT	-	TRBJ1-1	-	TRBV29-1
CASTGGRPPLHF	TGTGCCAGCACTGGGGGGAGGCCACCCCTCCACTTT	-	TRBJ1-6	once	TRBV7-2
CSVKTEEQYF	TGCAGCGTCAAAACCGAAGAGCAGTACTTC	-	TRBJ2-7	-	TRBV29-1
CASSSLGLGDNEQFF	TGCGCCAGCAGCTCCCTGGGGCTAGGCGACAATGAGCAGTTCTTC	-	TRBJ2-1	-	TRBV5-1
CATGQGYNEQFF	TGTGCGACGGGACAGGGTTACAATGAGCAGTTCTTC	TRBD1	TRBJ2-1	-	TRBV15
CSVDGGYTGELFF	TGCAGCGTTGACGGGGGATACACCGGGGAGCTGTTTTTT	-	TRBJ2-2	-	TRBV29-1
CASSERDRGMNTEAFF	TGTGCCAGCAGCGAGAGGGACAGGGGCATGAACACTGAAGCTTTCTTT	TRBD1	TRBJ1-1	once	TRBV13
CAISKTMDGYTF	TGTGCCATCAGCAAGACGATGGATGGCTACACCTTC	-	TRBJ1-2	-	TRBV10-3
CSVIGGQGVSGANVLTF	TGCAGCGTGATAGGGGGACAGGGTGTTTCAGGGGCCAACGTCCTGACTTTC	TRBD1	TRBJ2-6	few	TRBV29-1
CASRPLSNEQFF	TGTGCCAGCAGGCCCCTTAGCAATGAGCAGTTCTTC	-	TRBJ2-1	few	TRBV14
CASIPDRVPYEQYF	TGTGCCAGCATACCCGACAGGGTCCCCTACGAGCAGTACTTC	TRBD1	TRBJ2-7	few	TRBV2
CASSLAGQGGEQYF	TGTGCCAGCAGCTTAGCGGGACAGGGTGGCGAGCAGTACTTC	TRBD1	TRBJ2-7	-	TRBV11-2
CASSPFSRGADEQYF	TGTGCCAGCAGCCCGTTTTCCCGGGGGGCCGACGAGCAGTACTTC	-	TRBJ2-7	-	TRBV7-9
CASSLMQGSALWYTF	TGTGCCAGCAGCTTAATGCAGGGTTCGGCGTTGTGGTACACCTTC	-	TRBJ1-2	-	TRBV11-2
CATSRGGRGPTYGYTF	TGTGCCACCAGCAGAGGTGGTAGGGGCCCCACCTATGGCTACACCTTC	-	TRBJ1-2	few	TRBV15